The 12 T cell receptor beta chains below come from one sample, sequenced in a study of shared clonotypes between healthy human individuals. Measured with immunoSEQ multiplex PCR; TCRdb has only the in-frame clones, and not every one. Of some 1 million clones in the sample, 65% to 75% were seen once. Input material: memory CD4+ T cells sorted from blood. Sample subset: CD45RA-negative fraction. The receptors were gathered from a young man in good health.

The rearrangement links TRBV27 to TRBJ1-2; D perhaps matches TRBD1 (6 bases). Germline CDR1 MNHEY, CDR2 SMNVEV (reference sequence). This CDR3 is 15 amino acids long. V was cut by 5 bases and J by 5 bases, with 18 bases left in between. The CDR3 loop is CASSRIPTGRYGYTF. The CDR3 bases are TGTGCCAGCAGTCGTATCCCTACAGGGAGGTATGGCTACACCTTC.

The chain uses TRBV7-2 and TRBJ2-7, with 9 bases identical to TRBD1. The V and J ends lost 5 bases and 10 bases, in that order; junction bases with no gene match: 9. The CDR3 has 13 residues. In germline, CDR1 is SGHTA, CDR2 FQGNSA. CDR3 coding DNA: TGTGCCAGCAGCGCGACTTGGACAGGGGCCCAGTACTTC. Translation: CASSATWTGAQYF. The whole variable domain, filled in from reference TRBV7-2 and TRBJ2-7, reads GAGVSQSPSNKVTEKGKDVELRCDPISGHTALYWYRQSLGQGLEFLIYFQGNSAPDKSGLPSDRFSAERTGGSVSTLTIQRTQQEDSAVYLCASSATWTGAQYFGPGTRLTVT.

The chain recombines TRBV9 with TRBJ2-3; 7 bases line up with TRBD2. CDR3 length: 16 amino acids. The V segment lost 2 bases and the J segment 4 bases; nucleotides outside the gene matches: 10. Looked up from germline, CDR1 is SGDLS and CDR2 is YYNGEE. The CDR3: CASSVSRGGRPDTQYF. CDR3 in DNA: TGTGCCAGCAGCGTTTCTCGCGGCGGGAGACCAGATACGCAGTATTTT.

The rearrangement uses TRBV29-1 and TRBJ1-2, with TRBD1 matching 7 bases. This CDR3 spans 11 amino acids. The germline gives CDR1 SQVTM, CDR2 ANQGSEA. Losses at the gene ends were 3 bases for V and 7 bases for J; bases not matched to a gene: 2. CDR3 nucleotides: TGCAGCGTTGAGGAGGGGGCTGGCTACACCTTC. It specifies CSVEEGAGYTF.

The sample holds one count of this clone. The rearrangement uses TRBV7-9 and TRBJ1-1, with no clear D. The CDR3 contains 14 residues. Germline V gene sequence: CDR1 SEHNR, CDR2 FQNEAQ (reference sequence). The V gene lost 4 bases and the J gene lost 6 bases, with 15 bases spanning the gap. This CDR3 is CASSSTLLWAEAFF. DNA of the CDR3: TGTGCCAGCAGCTCTACCCTCCTCTGGGCTGAAGCTTTCTTT.

The chain links TRBV7-9 to TRBJ1-2; 7 bases line up with TRBD1. V dropped 1 base and J dropped 0; count of bases not matched to a gene: 5. The germline V gene has CDR1 SEHNR and CDR2 FQNEAQ (reference sequence). The CDR3 is 16 residues long. The chain's CDR3 is CASSLGMDRTNYGYTF. The CDR3, as DNA: TGTGCCAGCAGCTTAGGTATGGACAGGACTAACTATGGCTACACCTTC.

The rearrangement uses TRBV7-9 and TRBJ2-7, with 12 bases identical to TRBD2. Germline CDR1 reads SEHNR; CDR2 reads FQNEAQ (reference sequence). This CDR3 spans 16 amino acids. V lost 2 bases to trimming and J lost 4 bases; unmatched junction nucleotides: 6. The CDR3 here is CASSLSLAGGWYEQYF. The DNA of the CDR3 is TGTGCCAGCAGCTTAAGCCTAGCGGGAGGGTGGTACGAGCAGTACTTC.

The chain combines TRBV7-2 with TRBJ2-3; no reliable D call. Germline CDR1 and CDR2: SGHTA and FQGNSA. This CDR3 has 14 residues. V lost 5 bases to trimming and J lost 2 bases, with 11 bases between them. The CDR3 reads CASSALGITDTQYF. CDR3 DNA sequence: TGTGCCAGCAGCGCCTTGGGAATCACAGATACGCAGTATTTT. The full variable domain, rest sourced from reference TRBV7-2 and TRBJ2-3, is GAGVSQSPSNKVTEKGKDVELRCDPISGHTALYWYRQSLGQGLEFLIYFQGNSAPDKSGLPSDRFSAERTGGSVSTLTIQRTQQEDSAVYLCASSALGITDTQYFGPGTRLTVL.

This chain connects TRBV5-4 to TRBJ2-1, with TRBD1 matching over 8 bases. The V gene's germline CDR1 is SGHNT and CDR2 YYREEE (reference sequence). The CDR3 extends over 14 amino acids. The ends lost 6 bases at V and 4 bases at J; junction bases unmatched: 6. The CDR3 coding sequence is TGTGCCAGCACGCGGACAGGGACGTACAATGAGCAGTTCTTC. Its translation is CASTRTGTYNEQFF.

This CDR3 is CASSSSPGTSFGNQPQHF. CDR3 nucleotides: TGTGCCAGCAGTTCTAGTCCCGGGACGTCGTTTGGCAATCAGCCCCAGCATTTT. J is TRBJ1-5 and V is TRBV28; the D gene is possibly TRBD1 (5 bases). Germline V CDR1 and CDR2: MDHEN, SYDVKM. V lost 4 bases, J lost 2 bases, and 21 bases lay in between. CDR3 length: 18 residues.

This clone has more than one count but fewer than ten. Other DNA sequences of this sample code for an identical CDR3. The chain carries TRBV28 and TRBJ2-7; weak D call: TRBD2 (6 bases). In germline, CDR1 is MDHEN, CDR2 SYDVKM. Trimming took off 6 bases at V and 1 base at J, with 10 bases between the two ends. This CDR3 has 13 amino acids. The CDR3 bases are TGTGCCAGCAGATGGGGAGGTTCCTACGAGCAGTACTTC. Amino acid sequence: CASRWGGSYEQYF.

This clone has just a few counts. The chain combines TRBV14 with TRBJ1-1, with unresolved D. Trimming removed 2 bases from V and 4 bases from J, with 8 bases in between. The germline V gene encodes CDR1 SGHDN and CDR2 FVKESK. The CDR3 is made up of 13 amino acids. The CDR3, as DNA: TGTGCCAGCAGCCAACACGGAGGCACTGAAGCTTTCTTT. Amino acids: CASSQHGGTEAFF.